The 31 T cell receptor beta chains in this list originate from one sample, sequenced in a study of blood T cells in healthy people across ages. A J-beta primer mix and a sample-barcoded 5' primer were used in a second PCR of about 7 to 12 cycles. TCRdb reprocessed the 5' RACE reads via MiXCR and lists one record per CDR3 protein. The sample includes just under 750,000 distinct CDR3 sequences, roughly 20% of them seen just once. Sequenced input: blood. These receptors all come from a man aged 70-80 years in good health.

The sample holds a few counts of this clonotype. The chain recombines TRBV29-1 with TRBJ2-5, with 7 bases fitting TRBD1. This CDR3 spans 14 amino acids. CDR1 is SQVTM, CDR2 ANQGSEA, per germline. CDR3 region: CTTTETGRQETQYF. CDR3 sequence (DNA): TGCACGACAACTGAGACAGGGAGACAAGAGACCCAGTACTTC. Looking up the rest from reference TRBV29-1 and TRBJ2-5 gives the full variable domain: SAVISQKPSRDICQRGTSLTIQCQVDSQVTMMFWYRQQPGQSLTLIATANQGSEATYESGFVIDKFPISRPNLTFSTLTVSNMSPEDSSIYLCTTTETGRQETQYFGPGTRLLVL.

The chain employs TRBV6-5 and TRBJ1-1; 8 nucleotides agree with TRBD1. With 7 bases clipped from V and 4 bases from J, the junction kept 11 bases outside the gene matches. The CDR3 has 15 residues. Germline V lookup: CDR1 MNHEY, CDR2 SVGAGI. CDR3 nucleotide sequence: TGTGCCAGCACCTCAACTCAGGGGGCGAGCACTGAAGCTTTCTTT. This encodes CASTSTQGASTEAFF.

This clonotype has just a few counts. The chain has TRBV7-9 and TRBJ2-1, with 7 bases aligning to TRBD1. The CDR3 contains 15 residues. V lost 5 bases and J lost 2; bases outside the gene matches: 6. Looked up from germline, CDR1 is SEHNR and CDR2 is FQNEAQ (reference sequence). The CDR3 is CASSKQGSAYNEQFF. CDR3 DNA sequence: TGTGCCAGCAGCAAACAGGGGTCGGCCTACAATGAGCAGTTCTTC.

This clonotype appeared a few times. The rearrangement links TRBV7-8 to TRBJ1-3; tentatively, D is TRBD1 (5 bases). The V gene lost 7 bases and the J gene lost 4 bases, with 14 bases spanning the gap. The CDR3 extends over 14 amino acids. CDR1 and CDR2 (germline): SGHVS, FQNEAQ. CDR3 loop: CASNAGTGGNTIYF. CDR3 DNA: TGTGCCAGCAACGCCGGGACTGGGGGAAACACCATATATTTT.

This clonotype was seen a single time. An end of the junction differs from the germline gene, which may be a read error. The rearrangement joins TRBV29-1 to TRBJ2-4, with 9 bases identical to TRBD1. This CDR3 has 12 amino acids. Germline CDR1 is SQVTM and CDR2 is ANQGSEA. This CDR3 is CSGGDREGIPYF. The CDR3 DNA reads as TGCAGCGGGGGGGACAGGGAGGGCATTCCGTACTTC.

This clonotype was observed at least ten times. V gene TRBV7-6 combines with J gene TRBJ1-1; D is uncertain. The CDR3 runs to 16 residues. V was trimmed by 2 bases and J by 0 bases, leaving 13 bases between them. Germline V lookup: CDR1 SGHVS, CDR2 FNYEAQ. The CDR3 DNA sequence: TGTGCCAGCAGCTTATGGTCGCAGAGCCTGAACACTGAAGCTTTCTTT. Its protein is CASSLWSQSLNTEAFF.

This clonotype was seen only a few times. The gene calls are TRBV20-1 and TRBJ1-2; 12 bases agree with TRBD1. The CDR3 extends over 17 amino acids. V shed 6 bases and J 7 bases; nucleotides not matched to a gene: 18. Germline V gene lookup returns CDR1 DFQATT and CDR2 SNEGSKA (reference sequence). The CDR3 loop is CSAAGAGQGALERGYTF. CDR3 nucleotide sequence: TGCAGTGCCGCCGGAGCGGGACAGGGGGCCCTGGAGCGTGGCTACACCTTC.

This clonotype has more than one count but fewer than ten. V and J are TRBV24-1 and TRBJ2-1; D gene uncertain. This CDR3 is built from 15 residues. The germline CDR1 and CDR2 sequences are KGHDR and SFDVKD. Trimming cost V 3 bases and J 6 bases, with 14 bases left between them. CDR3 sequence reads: CATSDRSQVINEQFF. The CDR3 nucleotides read TGTGCCACCAGTGATCGATCCCAGGTAATCAATGAGCAGTTCTTC.

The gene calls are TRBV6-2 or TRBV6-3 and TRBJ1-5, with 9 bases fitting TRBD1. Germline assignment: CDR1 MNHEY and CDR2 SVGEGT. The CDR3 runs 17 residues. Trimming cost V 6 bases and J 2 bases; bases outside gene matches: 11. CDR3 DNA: TGTGCCAGCAGGGTCCCGGGACAGGGAATGGGCAATCAGCCCCAGCATTTT. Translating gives CASRVPGQGMGNQPQHF.

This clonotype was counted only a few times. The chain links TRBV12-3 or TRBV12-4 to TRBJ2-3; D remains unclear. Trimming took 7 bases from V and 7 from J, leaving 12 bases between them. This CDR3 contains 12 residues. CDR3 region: CASTLGSYTQYF. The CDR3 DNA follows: TGTGCCAGCACTCTAGGTTCATATACGCAGTATTTT.

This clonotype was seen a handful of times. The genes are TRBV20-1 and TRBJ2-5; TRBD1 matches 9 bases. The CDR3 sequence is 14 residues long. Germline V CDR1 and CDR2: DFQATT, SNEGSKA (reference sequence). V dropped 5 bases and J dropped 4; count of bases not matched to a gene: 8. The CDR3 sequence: CSARLTGGRETQYF. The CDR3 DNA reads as TGCAGTGCTCGCCTAACAGGGGGCAGAGAGACCCAGTACTTC.

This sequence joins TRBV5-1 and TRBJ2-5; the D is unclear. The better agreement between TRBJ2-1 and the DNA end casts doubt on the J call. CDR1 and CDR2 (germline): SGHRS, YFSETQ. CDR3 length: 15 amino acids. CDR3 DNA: TGCGCCAGCAGCTTGGTTGTTGTCAGAAACAATGAGCAGTTCTTC. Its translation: CASSLVVVRNNEQFF.

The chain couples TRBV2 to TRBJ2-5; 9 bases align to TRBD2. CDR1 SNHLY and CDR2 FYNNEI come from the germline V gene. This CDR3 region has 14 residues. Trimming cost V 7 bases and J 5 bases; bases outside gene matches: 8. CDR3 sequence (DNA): TGTGCCAGCATTCGGCCTAGCGGGGCGGAGACCCAGTACTTC. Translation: CASIRPSGAETQYF.

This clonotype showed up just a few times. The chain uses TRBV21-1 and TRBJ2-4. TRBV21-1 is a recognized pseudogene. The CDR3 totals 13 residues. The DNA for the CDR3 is TGTACCAGCTATTTGAGAACCAAAAACATTCAGTACTTC. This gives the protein CTSYLRTKNIQYF.

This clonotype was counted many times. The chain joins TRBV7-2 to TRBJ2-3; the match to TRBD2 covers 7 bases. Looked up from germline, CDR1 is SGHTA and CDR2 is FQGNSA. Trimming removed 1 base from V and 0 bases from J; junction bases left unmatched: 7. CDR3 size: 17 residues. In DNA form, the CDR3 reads TGTGCCAGCAGCTTAGGGGCAGCGGGACTGAGCACAGATACGCAGTATTTT. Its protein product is CASSLGAAGLSTDTQYF.

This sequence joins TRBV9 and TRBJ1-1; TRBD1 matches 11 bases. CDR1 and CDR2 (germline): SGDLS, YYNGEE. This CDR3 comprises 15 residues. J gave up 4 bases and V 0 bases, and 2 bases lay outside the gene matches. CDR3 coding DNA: TGTGCCAGCAGCGTAGGTGGACAGGGGGCCACTGAAGCTTTCTTT. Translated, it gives CASSVGGQGATEAFF.

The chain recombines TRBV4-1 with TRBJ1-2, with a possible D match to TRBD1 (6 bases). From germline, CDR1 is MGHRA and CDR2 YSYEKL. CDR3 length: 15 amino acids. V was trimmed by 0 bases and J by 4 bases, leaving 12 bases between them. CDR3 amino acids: CASSQDIGQTYGYTF. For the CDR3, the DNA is TGCGCCAGCAGCCAAGATATAGGACAGACCTATGGCTACACCTTC.

CDR3 DNA: TGTGCCAGCAGCCCAAATCTGGGCGGCTACACCTTC. This gives the protein CASSPNLGGYTF. V and J are TRBV7-9 and TRBJ1-2; unclear D gene. V lost 5 bases to trimming and J lost 8 bases, with 12 bases between them. Germline CDR1 and CDR2: SEHNR and FQNEAQ (reference sequence). The CDR3 runs to 12 residues.

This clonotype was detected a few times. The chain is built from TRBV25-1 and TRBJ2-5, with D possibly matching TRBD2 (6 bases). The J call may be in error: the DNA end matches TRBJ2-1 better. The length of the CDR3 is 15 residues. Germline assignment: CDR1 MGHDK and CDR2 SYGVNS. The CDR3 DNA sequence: TGTGCCAGCAGTGAAACTGCGGGAATTTACTATGAGCAGTTCTTC. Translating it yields CASSETAGIYYEQFF.

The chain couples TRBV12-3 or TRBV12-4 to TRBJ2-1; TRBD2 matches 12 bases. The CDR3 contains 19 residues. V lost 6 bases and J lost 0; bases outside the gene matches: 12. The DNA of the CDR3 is TGTGCCAGCAGCATACTAGCGGGGGGCGCCCAACCCTCCTACAATGAGCAGTTCTTC. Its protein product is CASSILAGGAQPSYNEQFF.

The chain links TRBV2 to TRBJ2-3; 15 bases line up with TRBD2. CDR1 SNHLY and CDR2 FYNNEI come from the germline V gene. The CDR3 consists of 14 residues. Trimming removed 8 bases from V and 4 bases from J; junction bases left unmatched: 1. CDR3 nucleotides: TGTGCCAGCGGACTAGCGGGGGGGTCAGATACGCAGTATTTT. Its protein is CASGLAGGSDTQYF.

The CDR3 sequence is CSARLAGADTQYF. The CDR3, as DNA: TGCAGTGCTAGACTAGCGGGAGCAGATACGCAGTATTTT. The rearrangement joins TRBV20-1 to TRBJ2-3; 10 bases match TRBD2. With V trimmed by 2 bases and J by 4 bases, 0 bases remained unmatched. The CDR3 is made up of 13 amino acids. Germline V lookup: CDR1 DFQATT, CDR2 SNEGSKA (reference sequence).

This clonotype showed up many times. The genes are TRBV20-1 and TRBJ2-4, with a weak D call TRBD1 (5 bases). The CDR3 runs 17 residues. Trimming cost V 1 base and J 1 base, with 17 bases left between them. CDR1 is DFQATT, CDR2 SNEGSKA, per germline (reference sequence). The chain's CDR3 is CSARGTGPESAKNIQYF. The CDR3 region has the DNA TGCAGTGCTAGAGGAACAGGACCCGAGAGTGCCAAAAACATTCAGTACTTC.

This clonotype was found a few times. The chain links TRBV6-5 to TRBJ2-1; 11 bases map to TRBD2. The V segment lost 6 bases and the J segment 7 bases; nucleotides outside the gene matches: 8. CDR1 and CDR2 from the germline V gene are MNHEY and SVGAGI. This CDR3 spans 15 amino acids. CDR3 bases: TGTGCCAGCAGCCCCATGATAGCGGGAGGGAATGAGCAGTTCTTC. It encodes CASSPMIAGGNEQFF.

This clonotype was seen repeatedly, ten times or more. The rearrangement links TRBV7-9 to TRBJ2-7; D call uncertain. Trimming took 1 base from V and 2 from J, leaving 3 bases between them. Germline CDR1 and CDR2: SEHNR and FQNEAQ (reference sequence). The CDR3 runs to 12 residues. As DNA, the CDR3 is TGTGCCAGCAGCTTAGGGACCTACGAGCAGTACTTC. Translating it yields CASSLGTYEQYF.

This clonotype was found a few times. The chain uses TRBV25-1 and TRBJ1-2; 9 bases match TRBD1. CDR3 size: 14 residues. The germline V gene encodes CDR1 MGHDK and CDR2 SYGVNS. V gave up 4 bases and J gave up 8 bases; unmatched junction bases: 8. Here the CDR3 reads CASSAWGTGRGYTF. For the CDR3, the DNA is TGTGCCAGCAGTGCTTGGGGGACAGGGAGAGGCTACACCTTC.

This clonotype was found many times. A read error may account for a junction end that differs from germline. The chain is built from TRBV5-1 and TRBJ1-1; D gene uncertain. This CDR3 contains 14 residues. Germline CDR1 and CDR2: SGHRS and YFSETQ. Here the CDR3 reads CASSLEVGNTEAFF. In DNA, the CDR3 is TGTGCCAGCAGCTTAGAGGTAGGGAACACTGAAGCTTTCTTT. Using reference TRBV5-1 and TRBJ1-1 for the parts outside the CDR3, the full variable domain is KAGVTQTPRYLIKTRGQQVTLSCSPISGHRSVSWYQQTPGQGLQFLFEYFSETQRNKGNFPGRFSGRQFSNSRSEMNVSTLELGDSALYLCASSLEVGNTEAFFGQGTRLTVV.

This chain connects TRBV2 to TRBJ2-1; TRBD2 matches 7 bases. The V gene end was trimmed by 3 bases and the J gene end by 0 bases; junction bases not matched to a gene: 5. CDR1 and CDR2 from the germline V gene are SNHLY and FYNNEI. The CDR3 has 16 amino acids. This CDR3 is CASSDRGGDSYNEQFF. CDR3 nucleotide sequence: TGTGCCAGCAGTGACCGCGGGGGTGACTCCTACAATGAGCAGTTCTTC.

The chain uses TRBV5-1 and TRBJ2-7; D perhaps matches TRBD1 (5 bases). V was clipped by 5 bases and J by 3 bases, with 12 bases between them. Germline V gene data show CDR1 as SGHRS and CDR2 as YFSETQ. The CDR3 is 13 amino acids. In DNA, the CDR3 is TGCGCCAGCAGTAACAGGATGGGCTACGAGCAGTACTTC. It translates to CASSNRMGYEQYF.

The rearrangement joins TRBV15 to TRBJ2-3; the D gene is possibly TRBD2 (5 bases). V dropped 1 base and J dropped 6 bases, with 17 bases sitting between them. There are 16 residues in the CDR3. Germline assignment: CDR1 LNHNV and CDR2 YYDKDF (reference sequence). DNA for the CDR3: TGTGCCACCAGCAGAGGGGCTAGCCCTTTAACGGATACGCAGTATTTT. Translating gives CATSRGASPLTDTQYF.

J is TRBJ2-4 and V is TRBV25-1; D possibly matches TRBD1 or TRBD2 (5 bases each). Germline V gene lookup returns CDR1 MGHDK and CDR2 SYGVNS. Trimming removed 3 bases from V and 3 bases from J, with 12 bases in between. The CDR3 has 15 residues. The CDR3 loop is CASSDTRGVKNIQYF. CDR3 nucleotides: TGTGCCAGCAGTGATACAAGGGGAGTCAAAAACATTCAGTACTTC.